The clone carrying this TCR beta chain was counted once. The CDR3 spans 15 residues. CDR1 KGHDR and CDR2 SFDVKD come from the germline V gene. V was cut by 1 base and J by 0 bases, with 7 bases left in between. These data originate in a study of T cell responses to AZD1222 COVID-19 vaccine. Generated by immunoSEQ multiplex PCR, the TCRdb table keeps only in-frame clones and is missing some. The table has about 170,000 clones, more than 85% seen once. The sequence derives from an adult in good health. This chain links TRBV24-1 with TRBJ2-3, with D hard to call. The material sequenced was peripheral blood, taken on day 0 of AZD1222 vaccination. CDR3 sequence (DNA): TGTGCCACCAGTGATTTTTCTGACAGCACAGATACGCAGTATTTT. This translates into CATSDFSDSTDTQYF.